The rows below give T cell receptor beta chains drawn from one sample of a study of T cell responses to AZD1222 COVID-19 vaccine. The protocol was immunoSEQ multiplex PCR, while the TCRdb copy is restricted to in-frame clones and leaves out a portion. The sample shows 95,000 to 130,000 clones, roughly 88% of them seen only once. Source: peripheral blood, taken on day 0 of MenACWY control vaccination. The receptors derive from an adult in good health. Both conserved end residues are part of each CDR3.

15	TRBJ2-7	TRBV7-2	CASSRGGTGSYEQYF
14	TRBJ1-3	TRBV5-1	CASSSAGQGNTIYF
13	TRBJ1-2	TRBV9	CASSQQGTGGYTF
14	TRBJ2-7	TRBV3-1/TRBV3-2	CASSLSSGGGEQYF
14	TRBJ2-1	TRBV6-6	CASSYSVRGNEQFF
14	TRBJ2-1	TRBV4-1	CASSLTGTGDEQFF
14	TRBJ2-2	TRBV19	CASSGTSNTGELFF
15	TRBJ1-2	TRBV2	CASRTQGTPRYGYTF
15	TRBJ1-2	TRBV5-1	CASSFYGGTNYGYTF
17	TRBJ1-4	TRBV28	CASSSLTLGTTNEKLFF
14	TRBJ2-7	TRBV5-8	CASSLAEGRYEQYF
19	TRBJ2-3	TRBV7-2	CASSLAATSGGHYSVAQYF
20	TRBJ2-4	TRBV4-3	CASSQEYRASGGEAKNIQYF
14	TRBJ2-7	TRBV7-8	CASSLGQVSYEQYF
14	TRBJ2-5	TRBV7-9	CASSSSGAEETQYF